Sequencing of this TCR beta chain was carried out in a study of CD8+ T cells in alopecia areata. Sequencing templates came from extracted RNA that was reverse transcribed into cDNA. Produced via immunoSEQ multiplex PCR; TCRdb's table is partial and in-frame only. This table has under 300,000 clones, 60% appearing once. Points from the study as a whole: Patients showed less clear TCR sequence sharing than mice, possibly partly because of HLA diversity.

The treatment here: oral pan-JAK inhibitor, 5-10 mg twice daily. As regards this clone: The antigen is unknown. The identical CDR3 is also encoded by other nucleotide sequences in the sample.

The sequenced sample was CD4+ T cells sorted from blood, obtained around week 52, from a patient treated with tofacitinib. This TCR derives from a human donor with alopecia areata.

The CDR3 DNA follows: TGTGCCTGGAGTCGGACAAACTATGGCTACACCTTC. Protein sequence: CAWSRTNYGYTF. J is TRBJ1-2 and V is TRBV30; D possibly corresponds to TRBD1 (5 bases). The V end was cut by 2 bases, the J end by 2 bases, with 6 bases between. From germline, CDR1 is GTSNPN and CDR2 SVGIG (reference sequence). The CDR3 consists of 12 residues.